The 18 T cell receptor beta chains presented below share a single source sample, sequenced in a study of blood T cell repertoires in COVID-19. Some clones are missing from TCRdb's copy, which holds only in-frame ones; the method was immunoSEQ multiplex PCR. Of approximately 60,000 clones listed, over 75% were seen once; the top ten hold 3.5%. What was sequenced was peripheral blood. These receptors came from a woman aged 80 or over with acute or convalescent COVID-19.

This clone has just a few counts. CDR3 DNA sequence: TGCGCCAGCAGCTTGTTCAGGGCCAGGGGAGCCGGGGAGCTGTTTTTT. It translates to CASSLFRARGAGELFF. The genes are TRBV5-1 and TRBJ2-2, with D maybe TRBD1 (6 bases). Germline lookup yields CDR1 SGHRS and CDR2 YFSETQ. This CDR3 has 16 amino acids. Trimming took off 1 base at V and 6 bases at J, with 16 bases between the two ends.

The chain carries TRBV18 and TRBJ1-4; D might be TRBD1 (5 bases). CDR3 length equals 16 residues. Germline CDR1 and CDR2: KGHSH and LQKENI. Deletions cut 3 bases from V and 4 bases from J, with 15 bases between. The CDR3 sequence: CASSPLLGGRNEKLFF. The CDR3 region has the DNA TGTGCCAGCTCACCCCTTTTGGGGGGACGTAATGAAAAACTGTTTTTT.

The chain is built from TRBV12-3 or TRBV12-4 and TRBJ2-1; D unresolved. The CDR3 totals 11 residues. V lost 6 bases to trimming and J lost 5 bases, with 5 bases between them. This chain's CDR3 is CASRSNNEQFF. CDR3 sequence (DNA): TGTGCCAGCAGATCTAACAATGAGCAGTTCTTC.

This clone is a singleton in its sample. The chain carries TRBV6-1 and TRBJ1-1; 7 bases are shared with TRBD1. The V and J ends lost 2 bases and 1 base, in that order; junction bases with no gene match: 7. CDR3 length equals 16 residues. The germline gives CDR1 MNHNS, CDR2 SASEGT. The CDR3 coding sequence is TGTGCCAGCAGTGAATTCCTACGGGACAGGAACACTGAAGCTTTCTTT. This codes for CASSEFLRDRNTEAFF.

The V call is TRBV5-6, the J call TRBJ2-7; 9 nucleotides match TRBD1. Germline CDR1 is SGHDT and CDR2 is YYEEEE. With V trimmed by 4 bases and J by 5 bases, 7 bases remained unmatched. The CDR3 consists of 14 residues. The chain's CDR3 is CASSGTGSWDEQYF. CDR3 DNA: TGTGCCAGCAGCGGGACAGGGTCTTGGGACGAGCAGTACTTC.

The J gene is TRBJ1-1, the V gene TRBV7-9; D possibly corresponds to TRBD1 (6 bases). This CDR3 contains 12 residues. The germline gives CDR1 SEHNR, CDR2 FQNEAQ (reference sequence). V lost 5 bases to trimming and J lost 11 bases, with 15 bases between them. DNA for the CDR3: TGTGCCAGCAGCCCCGGTCGCCAGGGGGCTTTCTTT. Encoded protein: CASSPGRQGAFF.

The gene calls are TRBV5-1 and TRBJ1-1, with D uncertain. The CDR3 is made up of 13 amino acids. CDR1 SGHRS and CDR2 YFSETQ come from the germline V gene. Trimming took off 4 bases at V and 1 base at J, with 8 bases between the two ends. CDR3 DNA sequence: TGCGCCAGCAGCAGTACACCGAACACTGAAGCTTTCTTT. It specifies CASSSTPNTEAFF.

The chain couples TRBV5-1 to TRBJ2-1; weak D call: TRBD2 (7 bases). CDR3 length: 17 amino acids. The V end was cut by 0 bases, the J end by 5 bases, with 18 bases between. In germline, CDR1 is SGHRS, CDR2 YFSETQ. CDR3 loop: CASSLVGGRAGNNEQFF. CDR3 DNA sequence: TGCGCCAGCAGCTTGGTCGGGGGGCGAGCGGGCAACAATGAGCAGTTCTTC.

The CDR3 sequence is CASSEVVQANYGYTF. CDR3 DNA sequence: TGTGCCAGCAGTGAAGTAGTTCAGGCTAACTATGGCTACACCTTC. The rearrangement links TRBV2 to TRBJ1-2, with D unclear. Trimming took 1 base from V and 0 from J, leaving 9 bases between them. CDR1 and CDR2 (germline): SNHLY, FYNNEI. CDR3 length: 15 amino acids.

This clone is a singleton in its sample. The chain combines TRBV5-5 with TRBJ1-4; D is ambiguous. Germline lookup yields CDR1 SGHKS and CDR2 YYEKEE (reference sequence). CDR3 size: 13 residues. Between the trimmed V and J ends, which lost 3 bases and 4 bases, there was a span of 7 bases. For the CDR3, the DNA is TGTGCCAGCAGCTCGGAGTATAATGAAAAACTGTTTTTT. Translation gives CASSSEYNEKLFF.

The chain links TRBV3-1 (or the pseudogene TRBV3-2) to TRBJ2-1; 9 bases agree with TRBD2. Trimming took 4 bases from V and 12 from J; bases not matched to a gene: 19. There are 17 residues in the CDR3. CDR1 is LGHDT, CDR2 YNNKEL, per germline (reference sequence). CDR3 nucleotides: TGTGCCAGCAGCCCCTCAGGGAGGTTCTTAGCGGGAGTTATGCAGTTCTTC. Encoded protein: CASSPSGRFLAGVMQFF.

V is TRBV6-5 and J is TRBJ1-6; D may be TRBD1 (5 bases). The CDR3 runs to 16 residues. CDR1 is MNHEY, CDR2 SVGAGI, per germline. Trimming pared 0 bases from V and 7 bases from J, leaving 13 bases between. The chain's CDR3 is CASSYSGRVGNSPLHF. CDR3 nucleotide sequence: TGTGCCAGCAGTTACTCGGGCAGGGTGGGCAATTCACCCCTCCACTTT.

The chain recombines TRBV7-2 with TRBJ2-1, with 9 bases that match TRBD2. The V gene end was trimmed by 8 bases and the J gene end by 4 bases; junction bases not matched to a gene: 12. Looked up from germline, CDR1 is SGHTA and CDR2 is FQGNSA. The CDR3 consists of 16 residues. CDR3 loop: CASPRQAGGQYNEQFF. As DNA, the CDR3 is TGTGCCAGCCCGAGGCAAGCGGGGGGCCAATACAATGAGCAGTTCTTC.

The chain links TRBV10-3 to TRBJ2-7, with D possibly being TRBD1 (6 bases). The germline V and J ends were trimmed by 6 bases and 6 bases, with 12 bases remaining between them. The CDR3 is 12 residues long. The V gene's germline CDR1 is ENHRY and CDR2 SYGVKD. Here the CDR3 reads CAISAGQFEQYF. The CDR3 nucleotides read TGTGCCATCAGCGCCGGACAGTTCGAGCAGTACTTC.

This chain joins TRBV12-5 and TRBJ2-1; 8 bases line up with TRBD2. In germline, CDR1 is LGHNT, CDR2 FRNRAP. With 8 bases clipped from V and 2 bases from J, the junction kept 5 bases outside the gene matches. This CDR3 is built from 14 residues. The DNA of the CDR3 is TGTGCTAGTAAAGGGACTAGAACCTACAATGAGCAGTTCTTC. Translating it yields CASKGTRTYNEQFF.

The CDR3 protein is CATLTLAGNHNEQFF. DNA of the CDR3: TGTGCCACCCTTACTCTAGCGGGAAATCATAATGAGCAGTTCTTC. The rearrangement links TRBV10-3 to TRBJ2-1; TRBD2 matches at 9 bases. The V gene's germline CDR1 is ENHRY and CDR2 SYGVKD. The CDR3 sequence is 15 residues long. The ends lost 10 bases at V and 7 bases at J; junction bases unmatched: 14.

The CDR3 protein is CASSKRGEQDGYTF. In nucleotides, the CDR3 is TGTGCCAGCAGTAAACGGGGGGAGCAAGATGGCTACACCTTC. The chain couples TRBV6-5 to TRBJ1-2; tentative D call: TRBD1 (5 bases). From germline, CDR1 is MNHEY and CDR2 SVGAGI. V lost 5 bases and J 6 bases, leaving 16 bases between the germline ends. CDR3 length: 14 amino acids.

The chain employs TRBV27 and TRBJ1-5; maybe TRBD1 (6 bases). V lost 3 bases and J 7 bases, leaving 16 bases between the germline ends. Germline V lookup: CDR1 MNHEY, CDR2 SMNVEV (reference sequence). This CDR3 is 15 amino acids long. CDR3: CASSLLQGIRQPQHF. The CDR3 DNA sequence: TGTGCCAGCAGTTTGCTGCAGGGGATCCGGCAGCCCCAGCATTTT.